The sequence of this T cell receptor beta chain was determined in a study of post-analysis software for immune sequencing data. In the study overall: Progressive-relapsing, secondary progressive and relapsing-remitting multiple sclerosis were among the disease courses included. Study results and caveats: TRBV5-6, TRBV5-1 and TRBV20-1 were among several TRBV segments more frequent in patients than controls. Clustering by F measure revealed strong co-clustering among samples prepared together in one batch. Compared against controls, patients with multiple sclerosis displayed significantly lower normalized Chao1 diversity.

This clonotype was detected ten times or more. Antigen unknown. The V end was cut by 6 bases, the J end by 3 bases, with 21 bases between. The CDR3 has 17 amino acids. CDR1 is MNHNS and CDR2 is SASEGT in the germline V gene. Every TCR beta cDNA library bore unique molecular identifiers. There were 1 to 10 million T cells, and some 500,000 cDNA molecules came from them. TCRdb passed the PCR reads through MiXCR, listing each CDR3 protein once. In the table there are just over 250,000 distinct CDR3 sequences, 36% of which are singletons. This clonotype was sampled from a girl under 18 with multiple sclerosis. Sequenced input: blood. The chain employs TRBV6-1 and TRBJ2-4, with a possible D match to TRBD1 (6 bases). DNA of the CDR3: TGTGCCAGCAGAGGTCCCGGTCAGGGGAAGGGCAAAAACATTCAGTACTTC. Protein product: CASRGPGQGKGKNIQYF.